Below, one T cell receptor (beta chain) is given with its context. Germline CDR1 and CDR2: MNHEY and SVGAGI. The germline V and J ends were trimmed by 8 bases and 1 base, with 10 bases remaining between them. This CDR3 is built from 13 residues. Sequenced by immunoSEQ multiplex PCR; TCRdb stores in-frame clones only, minus some. The sample records about 150,000 clones, roughly 88% being singletons. These data come from a study of blood T cell repertoires in COVID-19. About the research overall: Donors in the United States, Italy and Spain gave samples during acute or convalescent COVID-19. Nucleic acid was either cDNA or gDNA, and it came from T cells, B-cell-depleted T cells, or PBMCs.

A Seattle source enrolled patients during active infection and followed them longitudinally. This rearrangement joins TRBV6-5 to TRBJ2-3, with D maybe TRBD2 (5 bases). What was sequenced was peripheral blood. The clonotype originates from a man of 80 years or more with COVID-19, enrolled during active disease. The CDR3 reads CASGGWGTDTQYF. The DNA of the CDR3 is TGTGCCAGCGGAGGTTGGGGCACAGATACGCAGTATTTT.